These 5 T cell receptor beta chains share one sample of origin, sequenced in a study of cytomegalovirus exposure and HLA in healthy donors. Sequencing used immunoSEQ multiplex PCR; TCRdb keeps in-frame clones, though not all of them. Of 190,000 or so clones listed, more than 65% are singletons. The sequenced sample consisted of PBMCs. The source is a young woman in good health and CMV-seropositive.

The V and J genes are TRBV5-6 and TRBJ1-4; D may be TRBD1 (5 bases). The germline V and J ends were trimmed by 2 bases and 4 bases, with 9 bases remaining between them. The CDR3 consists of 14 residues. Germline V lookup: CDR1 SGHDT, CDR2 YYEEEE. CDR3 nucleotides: TGTGCCAGCAGCTTCGGACAAAATAATGAAAAACTGTTTTTT. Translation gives CASSFGQNNEKLFF.

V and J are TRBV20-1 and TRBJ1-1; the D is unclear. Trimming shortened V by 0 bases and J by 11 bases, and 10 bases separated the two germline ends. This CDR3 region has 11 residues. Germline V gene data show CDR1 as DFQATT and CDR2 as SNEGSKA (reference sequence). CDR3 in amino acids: CSARDYLYAFF. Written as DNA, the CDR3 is TGCAGTGCTAGAGATTACTTGTACGCTTTCTTT.

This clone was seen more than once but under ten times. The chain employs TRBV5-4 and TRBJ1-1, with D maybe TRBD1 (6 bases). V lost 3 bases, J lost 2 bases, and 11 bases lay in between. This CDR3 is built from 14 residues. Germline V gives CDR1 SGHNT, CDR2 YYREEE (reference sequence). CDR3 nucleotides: TGTGCCAGCAGCTACTCGACAGGAAACACTGAAGCTTTCTTT. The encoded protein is CASSYSTGNTEAFF.

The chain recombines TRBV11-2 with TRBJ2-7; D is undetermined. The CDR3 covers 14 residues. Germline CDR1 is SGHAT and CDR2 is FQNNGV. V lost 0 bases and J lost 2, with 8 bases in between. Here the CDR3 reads CASSLDSWPYEQYF. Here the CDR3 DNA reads TGTGCCAGCAGCTTAGATTCTTGGCCCTACGAGCAGTACTTC.

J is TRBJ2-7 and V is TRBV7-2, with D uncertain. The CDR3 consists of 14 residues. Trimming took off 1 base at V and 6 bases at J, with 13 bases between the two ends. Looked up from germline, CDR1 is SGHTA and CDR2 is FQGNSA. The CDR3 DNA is TGTGCCAGCAGCTTAGGGCGGAACCTCGGCGAGCAGTACTTC. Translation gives CASSLGRNLGEQYF.